A single sample is the source of the 9 T cell receptor beta chains below, sequenced in a study of response to subunit inactivated influenza vaccine. TCRdb called the RT-PCR reads again in MiXCR, with one record for every CDR3 protein. This sample has over 300,000 distinct CDR3 sequences, with about a fifth found just once. Source: PBMCs from blood, taken approximately 22 months after vaccination. These receptors all come from a man between 50 and 70 years old who received an inactivated influenza vaccine.

This chain links TRBV12-3 or TRBV12-4 with TRBJ2-7; 9 bases agree with TRBD1. The CDR3 runs to 16 residues. With 5 bases clipped from V and 3 bases from J, the junction kept 11 bases outside the gene matches. The CDR3 DNA is TGTGCCAGCAGTACGACACAGGGGGCTAAATACTACGAGCAGTACTTC. Translating it yields CASSTTQGAKYYEQYF.

The chain carries TRBV9 and TRBJ1-2; D remains ambiguous. The germline gives CDR1 SGDLS, CDR2 YYNGEE. Trimming took 0 bases from V and 5 from J, leaving 11 bases between them. CDR3 length equals 14 residues. This CDR3 is CASSVGAQLYGYTF. The CDR3 coding sequence is TGTGCCAGCAGCGTAGGGGCACAGCTTTATGGCTACACCTTC.

This clonotype was observed a few times. The J gene is TRBJ1-2, the V gene TRBV5-1; D possibly corresponds to TRBD1 (5 bases). There are 15 residues in the CDR3. Germline V gene sequence: CDR1 SGHRS, CDR2 YFSETQ. With 4 bases removed from V and 4 bases from J, the gap between germline ends came to 17 bases. The CDR3 bases are TGCGCCAGCAGCCCTACCGGGACCCTGACCTATGGCTACACCTTC. Translation gives CASSPTGTLTYGYTF.

This clonotype occurred many times. The V call is TRBV30, the J call TRBJ1-2, with TRBD1 as a possible D gene (6 bases). V shed 3 bases and J shed 3 bases, with 17 bases lying between them. CDR1 is GTSNPN and CDR2 is SVGIG in the germline V gene (reference sequence). CDR3 length: 15 residues. The chain's CDR3 is CAWSGNRELDYGYTF. The CDR3 DNA is TGTGCCTGGAGCGGAAACAGGGAACTTGACTATGGCTACACCTTC.

This clonotype was counted ten times or more. The chain uses TRBV6-5 and TRBJ1-4, with 10 nucleotides matching TRBD1. CDR1 and CDR2 (germline): MNHEY, SVGAGI. The CDR3 runs 16 residues. Trimming cost V 2 bases and J 6 bases; bases outside gene matches: 6. This chain's CDR3 is CASSYLGGTGDEKLFF. In DNA, the CDR3 is TGTGCCAGCAGTTACCTCGGGGGGACAGGGGATGAAAAACTGTTTTTT.

This clonotype was observed a few times. V is TRBV2 and J is TRBJ2-1; D is perhaps TRBD2 (7 bases). V was pared by 10 bases and J by 2 bases, with 18 bases between. The CDR3 consists of 15 residues. The germline V gene encodes CDR1 SNHLY and CDR2 FYNNEI. Here the CDR3 DNA reads TGTGCCATTGGGGGGGAACAGGGCCCCTACAATGAGCAGTTCTTC. Its translation: CAIGGEQGPYNEQFF.

This clonotype occurred many times. One end of the junction is discordant with germline, which a read error may explain. The chain joins TRBV7-7 to TRBJ1-4, with no clear D. Germline loops: CDR1 SSHAT, CDR2 FNYEAQ (reference sequence). The CDR3 is made up of 13 amino acids. DNA for the CDR3: TGTGCTAGCAGCTCGATGGTGAATGAAAAACTGTTTTTT. As protein: CASSSMVNEKLFF.

Only a few counts were recorded for this clonotype. The chain combines TRBV28 with TRBJ2-7, with D hard to call. V was cut by 5 bases and J by 5 bases, with 13 bases left in between. The CDR3 has 13 residues. Germline CDR1 MDHEN, CDR2 SYDVKM. CDR3 protein: CASSTENPHEQYF. CDR3 DNA sequence: TGTGCCAGCAGTACGGAGAATCCACACGAGCAGTACTTC.

V gene TRBV18 combines with J gene TRBJ1-6, with 10 nucleotides matching TRBD1. This CDR3 is built from 16 residues. The germline gives CDR1 KGHSH, CDR2 LQKENI. V lost 5 bases to trimming and J lost 9 bases; unmatched junction nucleotides: 10. CDR3 residues: CASSSTRDRGASPLHF. In nucleotides, the CDR3 is TGTGCCAGCTCATCAACCCGGGACAGGGGAGCTTCACCCCTCCACTTT.